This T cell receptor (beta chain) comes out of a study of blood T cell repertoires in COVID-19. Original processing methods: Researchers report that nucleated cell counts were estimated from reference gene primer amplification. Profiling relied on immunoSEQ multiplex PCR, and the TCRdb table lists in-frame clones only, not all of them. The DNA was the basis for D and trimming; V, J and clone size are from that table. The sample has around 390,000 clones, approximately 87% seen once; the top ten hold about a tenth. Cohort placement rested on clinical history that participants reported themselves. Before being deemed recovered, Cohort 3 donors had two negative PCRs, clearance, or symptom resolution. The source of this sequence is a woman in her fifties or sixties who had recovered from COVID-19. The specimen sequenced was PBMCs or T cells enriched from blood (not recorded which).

The CDR3 loop reads CSVRQGRSGEAFF. The CDR3 DNA sequence: TGCAGCGTGCGACAGGGGAGGTCAGGTGAAGCTTTCTTT. The chain recombines TRBV29-1 with TRBJ1-1, with 8 bases aligning to TRBD1. J was trimmed by 7 bases and V by 6 bases; bases with no gene match: 10. CDR3 length: 13 amino acids. From germline, CDR1 is SQVTM and CDR2 ANQGSEA.